Each of the 22 T cell receptor beta chains below was sequenced from the same sample in a study of cytomegalovirus exposure and HLA in healthy donors. With 60 Vbeta and 13 Jbeta primers, the PCR was carried out. TCRdb's table, derived via immunoSEQ multiplex PCR, lists solely in-frame clones and lacks some. The sample yields about 120,000 clones, 55% to 75% seen once. Input material: PBMCs. These receptors all stem from a woman in her forties in good health and CMV-seropositive.

The rearrangement joins TRBV2 to TRBJ1-6, with TRBD1 identical over 12 bases. Germline CDR1 is SNHLY and CDR2 is FYNNEI. Trimming cost V 0 bases and J 9 bases; bases outside gene matches: 0. The length of the CDR3 is 15 residues. DNA of the CDR3: TGTGCCAGCAGTGAAGCGGGACAGGGGGCTTCACCCCTCCACTTT. Amino acid sequence: CASSEAGQGASPLHF.

The chain links TRBV4-1 to TRBJ2-3; 9 bases are shared with TRBD2. The CDR3 loop spans 13 amino acids. Germline assignment: CDR1 MGHRA and CDR2 YSYEKL. V was pared by 4 bases and J by 6 bases, with 2 bases of the junction left unmatched. The DNA of the CDR3 is TGCGCCAGCAGCCGGACTAGCGAGGATACGCAGTATTTT. Amino acids: CASSRTSEDTQYF.

The table lists this clone with a few counts. The chain carries TRBV4-3 and TRBJ1-2; a weak D match, TRBD1 (6 bases). The germline V gene has CDR1 LGHNA and CDR2 YSLEER. This CDR3 is 17 amino acids long. Trimming took off 0 bases at V and 6 bases at J, with 20 bases between the two ends. The CDR3 protein is CASSQDLLDSAVHGYTF. For the CDR3, the DNA is TGCGCCAGCAGCCAAGACTTACTGGACAGTGCCGTACATGGCTACACCTTC.

This clone was counted between two and nine times. The chain is built from TRBV19 and TRBJ1-5; D is unclear. CDR3 length: 12 amino acids. V was shortened by 3 bases and J by 9 bases, with 9 bases between the two germline ends. Germline CDR1 LNHDA, CDR2 SQIVND (reference sequence). CDR3 nucleotide sequence: TGTGCCAGTAGTATCCGCGCTGGGCCCCAGCATTTT. It yields the protein CASSIRAGPQHF.

The chain joins TRBV27 to TRBJ1-1; D is possibly TRBD1 (6 bases). V was shortened by 3 bases and J by 4 bases, with 9 bases between the two germline ends. Germline V gene sequence: CDR1 MNHEY, CDR2 SMNVEV (reference sequence). The CDR3 length is 13 residues. The CDR3 nucleotides are TGTGCCAGCAGTTTGAGCAGGGGCACTGAAGCTTTCTTT. Amino acid sequence: CASSLSRGTEAFF.

This CDR3 reads CASTPLANAPYNEQFF. CDR3 sequence (DNA): TGTGCCAGCACCCCACTAGCTAATGCCCCCTACAATGAGCAGTTCTTC. The chain links TRBV25-1 to TRBJ2-1; maybe TRBD2 (6 bases). From germline, CDR1 is MGHDK and CDR2 SYGVNS. The CDR3 extends over 16 amino acids. Trimming shortened V by 7 bases and J by 2 bases, and 18 bases separated the two germline ends. The full variable domain, in which reference TRBV25-1 and TRBJ2-1 provide the parts outside the CDR3, is EADIYQTPRYLVIGTGKKITLECSQTMGHDKMYWYQQDPGMELHLIHYSYGVNSTEKGDLSSESTVSRIRTEHFPLTLESARPSHTSQYLCASTPLANAPYNEQFFGPGTRLTVL.

This chain uses TRBV29-1 with TRBJ2-3; 8 bases line up with TRBD2. This CDR3 is built from 13 residues. The germline V gene encodes CDR1 SQVTM and CDR2 ANQGSEA. Trimming took 5 bases from V and 0 from J; bases not matched to a gene: 1. The CDR3 nucleotides are TGCAGCGTTACTAGCGGTAGCACAGATACGCAGTATTTT. Protein: CSVTSGSTDTQYF.

This clone was counted between two and nine times. This rearrangement joins TRBV4-1 to TRBJ2-7; D unresolved. This CDR3 region has 15 residues. Germline loops: CDR1 MGHRA, CDR2 YSYEKL. Trimming removed 3 bases at V and 3 bases at J, with 15 bases between. DNA of the CDR3: TGCGCCAGCAGCCAGAGGATCGACGCAGACTACGAGCAGTACTTC. This codes for CASSQRIDADYEQYF.

The CDR3 sequence is CSAQTGSTYNEQFF. The CDR3 DNA sequence: TGCAGCGCCCAAACAGGGTCGACCTACAATGAGCAGTTCTTC. The genes are TRBV29-1 and TRBJ2-1; D perhaps matches TRBD1 (6 bases). Germline lookup yields CDR1 SQVTM and CDR2 ANQGSEA. The CDR3 length is 14 residues. V lost 7 bases, J lost 2 bases, and 15 bases lay in between.

The rearrangement joins TRBV6-5 to TRBJ2-7; possibly TRBD2 for D (6 bases). This CDR3 region has 14 residues. Looked up from germline, CDR1 is MNHEY and CDR2 is SVGAGI. Trimming took 2 bases from V and 2 from J, leaving 10 bases between them. The CDR3 DNA reads TGTGCCAGCAGTTACAACGGGAGACCCTACGAGCAGTACTTC. Translating gives CASSYNGRPYEQYF.

The chain couples TRBV9 to TRBJ2-6; 7 nucleotides agree with TRBD1. The V gene's germline CDR1 is SGDLS and CDR2 YYNGEE. This CDR3 comprises 19 residues. J was trimmed by 2 bases and V by 5 bases; bases with no gene match: 16. The CDR3 DNA follows: TGTGCCAGCAGTGAAAACGACAGGGACCGCACACCTGGGGCCAACGTCCTGACTTTC. This translates into CASSENDRDRTPGANVLTF. Looking up the rest from reference TRBV9 and TRBJ2-6 gives the full variable domain: DSGVTQTPKHLITATGQRVTLRCSPRSGDLSVYWYQQSLDQGLQFLIQYYNGEERAKGNILERFSAQQFPDLHSELNLSSLELGDSALYFCASSENDRDRTPGANVLTFGAGSRLTVL.

Comments on this clone: A much larger clone differs by one base, so this may be a read error. The rearrangement uses TRBV7-8 and TRBJ1-1, with D unclear. Germline values: CDR1 SGHVS, CDR2 FQNEAQ. The CDR3 totals 13 residues. V lost 1 base to trimming and J lost 1 base, with 4 bases between them. The CDR3: CASSLDRNTEAFF. CDR3 DNA sequence: TGTGCCAGCAGCTTAGACAGGAACACTGAAGCTTTCTTT.

This clone was seen a few times. The rearrangement uses TRBV9 and TRBJ1-4, with a weak D call TRBD1 (5 bases). CDR1 and CDR2 (germline): SGDLS, YYNGEE. CDR3 length: 16 residues. V was shortened by 1 base and J by 8 bases, with 18 bases between the two germline ends. Here the CDR3 reads CASSVTVGGGGEKLFF. In nucleotides, the CDR3 is TGTGCCAGCAGCGTAACGGTCGGGGGAGGTGGCGAAAAACTGTTTTTT.

The chain employs TRBV19 and TRBJ1-2; 7 nucleotides align to TRBD1. This CDR3 is built from 15 residues. The ends lost 4 bases at V and 10 bases at J; junction bases unmatched: 15. CDR1 LNHDA and CDR2 SQIVND come from the germline V gene (reference sequence). Here the CDR3 reads CASSTPRAGTEHYTF. As DNA, the CDR3 is TGTGCCAGTAGTACACCCCGCGCCGGGACAGAACACTACACCTTC.

The V call is TRBV7-2, the J call TRBJ1-6; D may be TRBD1 (6 bases). Germline V CDR1 and CDR2: SGHTA, FQGNSA. Trimming removed 0 bases from V and 14 bases from J, with 17 bases in between. The CDR3 is made up of 15 amino acids. CDR3 DNA: TGTGCCAGCAGCTTAGCCCCGAAGACAGGTCATTCCCTCCACTTT. It yields the protein CASSLAPKTGHSLHF. Drawing the rest from reference TRBV7-2 and TRBJ1-6, the complete variable domain is GAGVSQSPSNKVTEKGKDVELRCDPISGHTALYWYRQSLGQGLEFLIYFQGNSAPDKSGLPSDRFSAERTGGSVSTLTIQRTQQEDSAVYLCASSLAPKTGHSLHFGNGTRLTVT.

The chain is built from TRBV6-8 and TRBJ2-2; TRBD1 aligns across 11 bases. V shed 6 bases and J 7 bases; nucleotides not matched to a gene: 7. Looked up from germline, CDR1 is MNHGY and CDR2 is SAAAGT. This CDR3 comprises 15 residues. This CDR3 is CASRIGTGGDGELFF. CDR3 nucleotides: TGTGCCAGCAGGATAGGGACAGGGGGGGACGGGGAGCTGTTTTTT.

This clone has a handful of counts. This chain uses TRBV5-1 with TRBJ2-7; D gene unclear. Germline CDR1 is SGHRS and CDR2 is YFSETQ. The CDR3 sequence is 14 residues long. Trimming removed 0 bases from V and 2 bases from J, with 9 bases in between. The CDR3 here is CASSLAPPTYEQYF. The CDR3 coding sequence is TGCGCCAGCAGCTTGGCCCCACCTACCTACGAGCAGTACTTC.

This chain uses TRBV4-3 with TRBJ2-1; 13 nucleotides agree with TRBD2. Looked up from germline, CDR1 is LGHNA and CDR2 is YSLEER. J was trimmed by 5 bases and V by 0 bases; bases with no gene match: 10. CDR3 size: 19 residues. The CDR3 here is CASSQDLRLAGGNNNEQFF. The CDR3 DNA is TGCGCCAGCAGCCAAGATCTTAGACTAGCGGGGGGAAACAACAATGAGCAGTTCTTC.

This rearrangement joins TRBV5-1 to TRBJ2-7, with a tentative D call TRBD1 (5 bases). Germline CDR1 is SGHRS and CDR2 is YFSETQ. Trimming took off 4 bases at V and 3 bases at J, with 17 bases between the two ends. The CDR3 has 15 amino acids. CDR3 amino acids: CASSHLDSVSYEQYF. The CDR3 DNA reads as TGCGCCAGCAGCCACCTCGACAGCGTCAGCTACGAGCAGTACTTC. The full variable domain, with the rest looked up from reference TRBV5-1 and TRBJ2-7, is KAGVTQTPRYLIKTRGQQVTLSCSPISGHRSVSWYQQTPGQGLQFLFEYFSETQRNKGNFPGRFSGRQFSNSRSEMNVSTLELGDSALYLCASSHLDSVSYEQYFGPGTRLTVT.

V is TRBV19 and J is TRBJ2-7; D is unclear. CDR3 length equals 13 residues. The germline V gene has CDR1 LNHDA and CDR2 SQIVND (reference sequence). Trimming cost V 4 bases and J 3 bases, with 10 bases left between them. CDR3 bases: TGTGCCAGTAGTAGGCAAAGAGGCTACGAGCAGTACTTC. It is translated as CASSRQRGYEQYF.

This sequence joins TRBV7-2 and TRBJ2-7; 11 positions match TRBD1. Germline V gene sequence: CDR1 SGHTA, CDR2 FQGNSA. Trimming removed 5 bases from V and 3 bases from J; junction bases left unmatched: 3. The CDR3 length is 14 residues. The CDR3: CASSGDRGFYEQYF. The CDR3 DNA sequence: TGTGCCAGCAGCGGGGACAGGGGGTTCTACGAGCAGTACTTC.

The genes are TRBV2 and TRBJ1-2, with D tentatively TRBD1 (5 bases). The germline V and J ends were trimmed by 6 bases and 4 bases, with 18 bases remaining between them. This CDR3 contains 15 residues. Germline CDR1 SNHLY, CDR2 FYNNEI. The CDR3 protein is CASSLRGGPTYGYTF. The CDR3 DNA follows: TGTGCCAGCAGCCTTAGGGGAGGACCAACCTATGGCTACACCTTC.